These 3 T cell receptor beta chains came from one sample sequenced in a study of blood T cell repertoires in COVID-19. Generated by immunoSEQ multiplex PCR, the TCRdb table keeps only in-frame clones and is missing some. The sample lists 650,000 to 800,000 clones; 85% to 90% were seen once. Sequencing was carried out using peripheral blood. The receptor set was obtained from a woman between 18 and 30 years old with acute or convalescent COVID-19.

CDR3 bases: TGTGCCAGCAGCCAAGTGAGGGGAGGGCATGGCTACACCTTC. Protein product: CASSQVRGGHGYTF. This chain links TRBV14 with TRBJ1-2; D may be TRBD1 (5 bases). This CDR3 contains 14 residues. The germline gives CDR1 SGHDN, CDR2 FVKESK. Deletions cut 1 base from V and 6 bases from J, with 12 bases between.

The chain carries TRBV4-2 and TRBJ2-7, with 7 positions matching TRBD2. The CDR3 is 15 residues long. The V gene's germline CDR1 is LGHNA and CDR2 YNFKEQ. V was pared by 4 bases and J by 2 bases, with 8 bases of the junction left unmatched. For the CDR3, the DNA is TGTGCCAGCAGCCGAGAGACTAGCTTAACCTACGAGCAGTACTTC. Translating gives CASSRETSLTYEQYF.

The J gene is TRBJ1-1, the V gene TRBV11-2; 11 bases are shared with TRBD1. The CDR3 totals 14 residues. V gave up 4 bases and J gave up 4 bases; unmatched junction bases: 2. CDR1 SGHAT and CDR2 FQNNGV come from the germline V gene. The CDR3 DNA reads TGTGCCAGCAGCTGGGACAGGGGGAGCACTGAAGCTTTCTTT. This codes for CASSWDRGSTEAFF.